The rows below give T cell receptor beta chains drawn from one sample of a study of beta chain features in type 1 diabetes. The protocol was immunoSEQ multiplex PCR, while the TCRdb copy is restricted to in-frame clones and leaves out a portion. The sample carries a few hundred thousand clones, under 13% recorded once. The sequencing sample was made of central memory CD4+ T cells from blood. The receptor source for this set is a man aged 18 to 30 in good health. Both conserved end residues are part of each CDR3. A D gene is named only where the DNA matches it firmly. Rows give clone size only sometimes, using once, few, many, or a class for an expanded clone.

j_call d_call clone_size v_call cdr3_nt cdr3_aa
TRBJ1-5 . . TRBV29-1 TGCAGCGTTGAAGATCCCGGGGAGCCCCAGCATTTT CSVEDPGEPQHF
TRBJ2-3 . few TRBV4-1 TGCGCCAGCAGCCAAGTCGCCCGAACAGATACGCAGTATTTT CASSQVARTDTQYF
TRBJ2-5 TRBD1 . TRBV30 TGTGCCTGGAGTTTAAGGACAGGGGTGAGGGAGACCCAGTACTTC CAWSLRTGVRETQYF
TRBJ2-7 TRBD1 few TRBV2 TGTGCCAGCAGCGCCTTTCCAGGGGGAGAGCAGTACTTC CASSAFPGGEQYF
TRBJ2-3 . . TRBV11-2 TGTGCCAGCAGCTCAATGGACCGGGAAAGGCGTGGTACGCAGTATTTT CASSSMDRERRGTQYF
TRBJ2-1 . . TRBV7-6 TGTGCCAGCAGCTTGCACCTTGAAGAGCAGTTCTTC CASSLHLEEQFF
TRBJ2-7 . few TRBV30 TGTGCCTGGAGTTCACGATGGCTCTACGAGCAGTACTTC CAWSSRWLYEQYF
TRBJ2-3 . few TRBV30 TGTGCCTGGAGTGAAGCAGATACGCAGTATTTT CAWSEADTQYF
TRBJ1-2 . many TRBV21-1 TGTGCCAGCACCGAGTGGACTACAAAGACCTATGGCTACACCTTC CASTEWTTKTYGYTF
TRBJ2-7 . few TRBV5-1 TGCGCCAGCAGCTTAGAGAGATCCTACGAGCAGTACTTC CASSLERSYEQYF
TRBJ2-1 TRBD2 few TRBV10-3 TGTGCCATCAAGGCGGGAGCCAACAATGAGCAGTTCTTC CAIKAGANNEQFF
TRBJ2-5 . few TRBV7-7 TGTGCCAGCAGCCCCGGGGGAAGCGAAGAGACCCAGTACTTC CASSPGGSEETQYF
TRBJ1-1 TRBD1 few TRBV29-1 TGCAGCGTTGGACAGGGGAACACTGAAGCTTTCTTT CSVGQGNTEAFF
TRBJ2-3 . few TRBV27 TGTGCCAGCAGTTCAATGGGGGAGCGGAGCACAGATACGCAGTATTTT CASSSMGERSTDTQYF
TRBJ2-3 TRBD2 . TRBV7-3 TGTGCCAGCAGCTTAGTGGGGACGGCGGGAGGAGAAGATACGCAGTATTTT CASSLVGTAGGEDTQYF
TRBJ2-5 TRBD1 few TRBV5-4 TGTGCCAGCCGCCCCAGACAGGGGGCAGGGGAGACCCAGTACTTC CASRPRQGAGETQYF
TRBJ1-1 . few TRBV20-1 TGCAGTGCTAGGGAGGAGACTGAAGCTTTCTTT CSAREETEAFF
TRBJ2-3 . once TRBV6-4 TGTGCCAGCAGTGACTCGTGGGGGGGCACAGATACGCAGTATTTT CASSDSWGGTDTQYF
TRBJ1-2 . few TRBV7-6 TGTGCCAGCAGCTTAGAGGGATCGGGAGGCTACACCTTC CASSLEGSGGYTF
TRBJ2-1 . few TRBV6-1 TGTGCCAGTACAGCCCAAACGTCGTACAATGAGCAGTTCTTC CASTAQTSYNEQFF
TRBJ2-7 . many TRBV4-3 TGCGCCAGCAGCCACTTTTTGCGGGTGAAACCCTACGAGCAGTACTTC CASSHFLRVKPYEQYF
TRBJ2-3 TRBD1 . TRBV29-1 TGCAGCGTTGAGACGGACAGGGGGAATACGCAGTATTTT CSVETDRGNTQYF